This T cell receptor (beta chain) was sequenced during a study of cytomegalovirus exposure and HLA in healthy donors (dated by TCRdb to 2016 to 2017). In terms of the full investigation: An earlier analysis of a few hundred of the donors reported 276 Gb of sequence data and some 110 million unique TCR beta sequences obtained from around 190 million T cells. A later genetic analysis took genome-wide SNP genotypes for about 65% of the roughly 670 donors and used that subset as a discovery cohort. Of the 398 genotyped donors, roughly 80% fell in the genetic ancestry cluster associated with self-reported Caucasian donors. An earlier analysis of several hundred of the donors applied high-throughput TCR beta sequencing to assess whether each TCR beta V gene segment acted as functional or pseudogenic. The number of donors typed differed by locus, with about 629-630 for A, B, C, DRB1 and DQB1, 522 for DQA1, about 610 for DPA1, and 400 to 490 for DPB1. A later analysis re-examined previously published TCR beta repertoires from around 670 donors and added high-resolution HLA genotyping to investigate patterns of TCR occurrence. The study combined high-throughput TCR immunosequencing, statistical association of individual TCRs with disease status, and machine learning to predict cytomegalovirus infection status. An early release that covered fewer than 800 HLA-typed donors contained 250 to 350 gigabases of sequencing data and 85 million to 100 million unique TCR sequences. Donor age, sex, ethnicity and CMV serostatus were collected together with the repertoire data. Across approximately 420 genotyped donors of the cohort, an average of 235,054 unique TCR beta nucleotide sequences per donor were sequenced, and roughly 20% of those sequences were non-productive. Because of strong linkage in the cohort, roughly five DR-DQ haplotypes were treated as single units for association and clustering. All discovery cohort repertoires had been generated on a single sequencing platform. The study aimed to test whether signatures of past pathogen exposure could be identified by cataloging public T cell receptors. Rather than using new phenotypic data, the later analysis identified candidate immune exposures from TCR beta sequences and from how often those sequences occurred across donors. The study profiled the T cell repertoires of 666 subjects by immunosequencing and related them to cytomegalovirus serostatus. In addition to the first cohort of approximately 650 subjects, a separate validation cohort of about 120 different subjects was used. Both class I and class II loci were covered by HLA typing, at four-digit resolution.

From the cysteine up to the phenylalanine, the CDR3 has a length of 11 residues. Of the read, only the CDR3 DNA is kept; its 33 bases are in frame from base 1. V drops 5 bases and J drops 5 bases, leaving 9 bases in between. Taken from the germline V gene, the CDR1 and CDR2 loops are SQVTM and ANQGSEA. What the authors observed across the whole study: Most TCR sequences were seen in very few donors, while some public TCRs were found in many individuals. The cohort was sequenced for TCR beta chains only, and without alpha or paired-chain data the features that could be detected were limited. The authors suggested that the approach could potentially be generalized to other disease states and immunological phenotypes. At a false discovery rate of 0.05, a later analysis linked 16,951 TCR beta sequences to specific HLA alleles. In the study, 164 TCR beta chains were listed as associated with cytomegalovirus. Because some donors lacked HLA typing at each locus, the association tests relied only on the typed subset. According to a later analysis, TCR association rates differed among HLA loci, with DRB1 alleles showing the most associated TCRs and HLA-C alleles showing the fewest. An association between a missense DCLRE1C variant and V-gene and J-gene trimming of TCR beta chains was found in a later genetic analysis and replicated in an independent cohort. In vitro tests confirmed that a few of the cytomegalovirus-associated TCR beta chains recognize cytomegalovirus antigens. In an earlier analysis of roughly 500 of the donors, most TCR beta V segments appeared in productive rearrangements about 87% or about 30% of the time, broadly matching IMGT annotations. In a later analysis, HLA-associated TCR beta chains were found to be more clonally expanded and to have lower generation probabilities than equally common non-associated chains. According to a later analysis, most CMV-associated TCR beta chains appeared to be HLA-restricted, and the HLA associations seemed to be driven largely by CMV exposure. Compared with the 666-donor mean, donors in an Asian-associated ancestry cluster had fewer N-insertions in productive TCRs, according to a later genetic analysis. The presence/absence analyses assumed that sequencing depth was roughly uniform across donors, and that assumption may not be true. In a later analysis, several top co-occurrence clusters were reported to appear linked to parvovirus B19, influenza, CMV and Epstein-Barr virus. A cluster of highly shared sequence variants was judged likely to be a technical artifact of the sequencing pipeline. The classifier was reported to diagnose cytomegalovirus status with high specificity and sensitivity in both the original and validation cohorts. Assigning TCR associations to individual alleles was difficult when HLA alleles, especially DR and DQ, strongly co-occurred. Because counts were too low, approximately 15 rarely observed V segments, including chromosome 9 orphons, were excluded from the earlier analysis of around 590 of the donors. A further reported finding was that TCR beta sequences accurately predicted the HLA-A and HLA-B alleles for most subjects in the first cohort. The 87-base-pair reads could not distinguish some IMGT-functional V segments, including TRBV6-2 and TRBV6-3, so those segments were excluded. Correlated functional status among segregating V segments might be attributable to linkage disequilibrium, but an unknown experimental factor could not be ruled out. For the cohort, immune exposure information was limited to CMV serostatus.

In regard to this clone: It has no known antigen specificity.

In total, 600 or so healthy bone marrow donors made up the cohort. At the time of sampling, all cohort members were nominally healthy, though unrecorded immune exposures were likely present. The donor tested CMV seronegative and was one of the 352 seronegative cohort members. Each donor provided a peripheral blood sample, and peripheral blood mononuclear cells were used for TCR beta sequencing. The Qiagen DNeasy Blood Extraction Kit was used to extract genomic DNA from the blood cell samples. Library method: the immunoSEQ multiplex PCR assay. A mixture of 60 forward primers for TCR Vbeta segments and 13 reverse primers for TCR Jbeta segments was used in the multiplex PCR. The CDR3 region of rearranged TCR beta genes was amplified from genomic DNA by a multiplex PCR assay. On the Illumina HiSeq System, the amplified TCR beta libraries were sequenced as 87-base-pair reads. The authors' analysis ran thus. In a later analysis, tens of millions of unique TCR beta chains were counted across the approximately 640 repertoires, and roughly 9.9 million of these chains were shared by at least two donors. Raw reads were error-corrected and collapsed into unique sequences by a nearest-neighbor algorithm in which closely related sequences were merged to remove PCR and sequencing errors. To assign V, D and J gene segments, CDR3 sequences were aligned to IMGT reference sequences. For a sequence to be retained, at least a six-nucleotide match to both a V gene segment and a J gene segment was required. A rearrangement counted as productive if the CDR3 had no stop codons and remained in frame with V and J, and every other rearrangement counted as non-productive. CDR3 was defined by IMGT convention, running from the second conserved V-encoded cysteine to the conserved J-encoded phenylalanine. The earlier analysis of 587 of the donors excluded sequences that lacked an unambiguous match to a single V gene segment. An earlier analysis of almost 600 of the donors classified V segments as functional when productive rearrangements were above 56.7% and as segregating when the standard deviation between donors was above 5%. A statistical classification framework was developed to diagnose cytomegalovirus status using the catalog of TCR beta chain sequences. A later analysis assigned V and J genes by comparing TCR nucleotide sequences with IMGT/GENE-DB human TR gene sequences. In a later analysis, CDR3 sequences and most-parsimonious VDJ recombination scenarios were assigned using the TCRdist pipeline. A later analysis defined each TCR beta chain by its CDR3 amino acid sequence plus V-gene family, and excluded reads lacking a unique V-gene family. In a later analysis, 450 to 600 highly shared, low-generation-probability nucleotide sequences were removed to address suspected cross-contamination and a sequencing artifact. In a later analysis, a clonal expansion index for each public chain was calculated from normalized within-repertoire ranks of inferred template counts. Generation probabilities in a later analysis came from a VDJ recombination model fitted to out-of-frame rearrangements, and those results were checked against IGoR. In a later analysis, hypergeometric tests were used to score TCR-TCR, TCR-HLA and TCR-CMV co-occurrence, with a repertoire-size bias correction applied to TCR pairs. A later analysis estimated false discovery rates by permuting HLA or CMV assignments 20 times. In a later analysis, co-occurring TCRs were grouped using DBSCAN, and TCRdist sequence similarity was added for clustering within HLA-allele-positive subsets. Repertoires with fewer than 30,000 or more than 120,000 public chains, plus five repertoires with anomalous nucleotide sharing, were excluded from co-occurrence clustering. Held by TCRdb, this immuneACCESS table contains in-frame sequences only and omits some clones. Under half of the omission traces to an unresolved V gene where checked; the cause of the rest is unknown. That table furnishes V, J and clone size, whereas the DNA furnished D and trimming. For this sample, the table gives some 150,000 clones. Over 2% of the sample comes from the top ten.

The chain employs TRBV29-1 and TRBJ1-1; a tentative D call is TRBD1 (6 bases match). The sample comprised PBMCs. This TCR was sampled from a woman between 18 and 29 years old in good health and CMV-seronegative. In nucleotide form, the sequence is TGCAGCGTTCAGGGGCCGACTGAAGCTTTCTTT. This gives the protein CSVQGPTEAFF.